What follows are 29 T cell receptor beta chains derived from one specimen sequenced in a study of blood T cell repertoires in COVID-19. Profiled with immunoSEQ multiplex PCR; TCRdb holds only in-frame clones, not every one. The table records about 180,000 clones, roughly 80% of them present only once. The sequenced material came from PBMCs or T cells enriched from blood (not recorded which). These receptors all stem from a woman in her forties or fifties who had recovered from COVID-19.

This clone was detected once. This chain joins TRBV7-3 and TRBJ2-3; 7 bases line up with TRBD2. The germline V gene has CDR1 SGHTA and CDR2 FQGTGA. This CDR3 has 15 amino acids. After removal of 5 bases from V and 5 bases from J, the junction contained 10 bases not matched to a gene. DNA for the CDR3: TGTGCCAGCAGCCCCTCCGGGCTAGCGGAAGATACGCAGTATTTT. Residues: CASSPSGLAEDTQYF.

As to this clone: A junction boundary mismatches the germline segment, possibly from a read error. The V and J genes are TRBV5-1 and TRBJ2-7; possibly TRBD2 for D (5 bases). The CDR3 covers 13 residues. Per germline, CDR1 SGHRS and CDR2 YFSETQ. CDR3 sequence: CASNEGSSSEQYF. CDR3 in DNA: TGCGCCAGCAATGAGGGTAGTTCCTCCGAGCAGTACTTC.

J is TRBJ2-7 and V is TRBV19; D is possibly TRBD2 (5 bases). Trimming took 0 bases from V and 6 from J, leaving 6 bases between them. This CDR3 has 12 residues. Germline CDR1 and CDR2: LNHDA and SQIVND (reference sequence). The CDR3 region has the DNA TGTGCCAGTAGTATAGATCGGGGCGAGCAGTACTTC. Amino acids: CASSIDRGEQYF.

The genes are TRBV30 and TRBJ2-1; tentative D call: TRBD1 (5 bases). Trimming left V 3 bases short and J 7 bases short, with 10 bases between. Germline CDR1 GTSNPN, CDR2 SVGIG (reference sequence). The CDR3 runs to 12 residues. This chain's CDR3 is CAWSISGNEQFF. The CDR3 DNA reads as TGTGCCTGGAGCATCTCAGGGAATGAGCAGTTCTTC. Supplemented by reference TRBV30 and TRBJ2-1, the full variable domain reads SQTIHQWPATLVQPVGSPLSLECTVEGTSNPNLYWYRQAAGRGLQLLFYSVGIGQISSEVPQNLSASRPQDRQFILSSKKLLLSDSGFYLCAWSISGNEQFFGPGTRLTVL.

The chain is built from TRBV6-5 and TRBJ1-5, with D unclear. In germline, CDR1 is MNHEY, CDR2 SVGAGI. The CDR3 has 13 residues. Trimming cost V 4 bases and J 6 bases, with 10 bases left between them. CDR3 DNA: TGTGCCAGCAGTTCCGTGCGGGGTCAGCCCCAGCATTTT. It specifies CASSSVRGQPQHF.

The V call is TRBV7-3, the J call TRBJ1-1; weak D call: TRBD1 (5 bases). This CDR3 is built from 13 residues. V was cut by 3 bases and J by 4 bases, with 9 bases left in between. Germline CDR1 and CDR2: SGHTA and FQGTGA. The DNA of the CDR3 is TGTGCCAGCAGCTTCTCAGGGTTCACTGAAGCTTTCTTT. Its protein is CASSFSGFTEAFF.

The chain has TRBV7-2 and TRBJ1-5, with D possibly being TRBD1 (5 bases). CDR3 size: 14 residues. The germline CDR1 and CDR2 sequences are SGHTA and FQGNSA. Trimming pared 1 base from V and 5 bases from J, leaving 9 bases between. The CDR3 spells CASSLGGRDQPQHF. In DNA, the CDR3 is TGTGCCAGCAGCTTAGGGGGCAGGGATCAGCCCCAGCATTTT. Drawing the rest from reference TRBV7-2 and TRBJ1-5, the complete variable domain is GAGVSQSPSNKVTEKGKDVELRCDPISGHTALYWYRQSLGQGLEFLIYFQGNSAPDKSGLPSDRFSAERTGGSVSTLTIQRTQQEDSAVYLCASSLGGRDQPQHFGDGTRLSIL.

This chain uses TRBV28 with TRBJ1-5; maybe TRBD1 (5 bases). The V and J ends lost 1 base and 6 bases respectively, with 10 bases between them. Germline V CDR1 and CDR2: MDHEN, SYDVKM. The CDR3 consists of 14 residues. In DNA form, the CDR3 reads TGTGCCAGCAGTTTATTGGGGGGGAGTCAGCCCCAGCATTTT. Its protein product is CASSLLGGSQPQHF.

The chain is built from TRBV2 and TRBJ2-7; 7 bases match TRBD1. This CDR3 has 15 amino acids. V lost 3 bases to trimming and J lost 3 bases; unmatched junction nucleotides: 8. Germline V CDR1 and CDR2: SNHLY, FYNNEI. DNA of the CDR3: TGTGCCAGCAGTGAGAGAGAGGCAGGGGGCTACGAGCAGTACTTC. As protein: CASSEREAGGYEQYF.

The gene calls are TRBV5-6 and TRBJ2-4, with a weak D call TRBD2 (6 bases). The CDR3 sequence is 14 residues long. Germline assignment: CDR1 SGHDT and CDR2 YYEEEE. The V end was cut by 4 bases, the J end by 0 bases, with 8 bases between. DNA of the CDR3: TGTGCCAGCAGCCCAGCGGGAGCCAAAAACATTCAGTACTTC. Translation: CASSPAGAKNIQYF.

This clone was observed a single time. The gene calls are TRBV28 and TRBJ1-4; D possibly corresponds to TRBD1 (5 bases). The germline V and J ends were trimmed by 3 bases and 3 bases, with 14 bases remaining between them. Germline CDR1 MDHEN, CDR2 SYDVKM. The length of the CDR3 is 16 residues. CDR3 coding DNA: TGTGCCAGCAGTTTTGGGGCCAGGGTGGCTAATGAAAAACTGTTTTTT. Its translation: CASSFGARVANEKLFF.

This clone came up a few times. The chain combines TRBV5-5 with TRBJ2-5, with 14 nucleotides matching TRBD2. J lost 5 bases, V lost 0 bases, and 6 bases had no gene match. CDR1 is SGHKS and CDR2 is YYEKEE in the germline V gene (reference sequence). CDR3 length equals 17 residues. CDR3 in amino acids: CASSLAGTSGSGETQYF. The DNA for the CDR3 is TGTGCCAGCAGCTTGGCCGGGACTAGCGGGAGTGGGGAGACCCAGTACTTC.

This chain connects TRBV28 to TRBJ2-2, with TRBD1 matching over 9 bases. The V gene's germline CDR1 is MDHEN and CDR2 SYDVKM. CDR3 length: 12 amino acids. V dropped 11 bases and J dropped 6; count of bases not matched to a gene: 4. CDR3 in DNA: TGTGCCGGACAGGGGTTCGCCGGGGAGCTGTTTTTT. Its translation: CAGQGFAGELFF. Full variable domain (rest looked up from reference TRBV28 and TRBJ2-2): DVKVTQSSRYLVKRTGEKVFLECVQDMDHENMFWYRQDPGLGLRLIYFSYDVKMKEKGDIPEGYSVSREKKERFSLILESASTNQTSMYLCAGQGFAGELFFGEGSRLTVL.

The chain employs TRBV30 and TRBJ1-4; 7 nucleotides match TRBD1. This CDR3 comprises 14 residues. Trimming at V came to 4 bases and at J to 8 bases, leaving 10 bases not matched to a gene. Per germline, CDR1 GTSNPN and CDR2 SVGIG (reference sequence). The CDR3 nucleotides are TGTGCCTGGACCAGGGACAGTATGAGAGAAAAACTGTTTTTT. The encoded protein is CAWTRDSMREKLFF.

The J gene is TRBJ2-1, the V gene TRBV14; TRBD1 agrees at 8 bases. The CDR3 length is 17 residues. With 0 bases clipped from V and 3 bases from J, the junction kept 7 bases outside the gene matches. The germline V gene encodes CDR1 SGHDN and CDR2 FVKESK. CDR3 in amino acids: CASSQEKGQELYNEQFF. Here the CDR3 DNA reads TGTGCCAGCAGCCAAGAAAAGGGACAGGAGCTCTACAATGAGCAGTTCTTC.

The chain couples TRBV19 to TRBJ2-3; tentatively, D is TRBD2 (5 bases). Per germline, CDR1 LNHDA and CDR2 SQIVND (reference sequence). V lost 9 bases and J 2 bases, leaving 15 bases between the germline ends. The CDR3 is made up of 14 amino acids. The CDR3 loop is CASMGAQPTDTQYF. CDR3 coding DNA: TGTGCCAGCATGGGAGCGCAACCCACAGATACGCAGTATTTT.

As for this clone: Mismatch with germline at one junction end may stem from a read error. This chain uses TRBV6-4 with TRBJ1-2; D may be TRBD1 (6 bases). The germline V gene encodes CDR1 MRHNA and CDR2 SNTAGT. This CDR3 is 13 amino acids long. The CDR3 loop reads CASSGPGDYGYTF. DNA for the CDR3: TGTGCCAGTAGTGGACCAGGGGACTATGGCTACACCTTC.

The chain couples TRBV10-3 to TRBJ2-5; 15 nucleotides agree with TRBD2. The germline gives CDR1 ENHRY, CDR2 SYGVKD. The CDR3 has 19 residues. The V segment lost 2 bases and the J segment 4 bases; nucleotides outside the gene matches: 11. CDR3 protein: CAISEDEPGLAGGRETQYF. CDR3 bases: TGTGCCATCAGTGAGGACGAACCGGGACTAGCGGGAGGAAGAGAGACCCAGTACTTC.

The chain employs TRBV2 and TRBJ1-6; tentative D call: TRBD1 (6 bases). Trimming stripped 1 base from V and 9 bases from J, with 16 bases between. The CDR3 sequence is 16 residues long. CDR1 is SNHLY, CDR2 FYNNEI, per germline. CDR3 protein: CASSEEVGGMSSPLHF. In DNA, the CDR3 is TGTGCCAGCAGTGAAGAGGTAGGGGGTATGAGTTCACCCCTCCACTTT. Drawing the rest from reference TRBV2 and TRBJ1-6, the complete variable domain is EPEVTQTPSHQVTQMGQEVILRCVPISNHLYFYWYRQILGQKVEFLVSFYNNEISEKSEIFDDQFSVERPDGSNFTLKIRSTKLEDSAMYFCASSEEVGGMSSPLHFGNGTRLTVT.

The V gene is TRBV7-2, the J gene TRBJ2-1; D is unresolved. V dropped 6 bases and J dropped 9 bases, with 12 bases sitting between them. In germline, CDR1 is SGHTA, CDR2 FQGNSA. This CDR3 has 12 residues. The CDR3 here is CASSSVRFEQFF. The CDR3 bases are TGTGCCAGCAGTTCCGTGCGGTTTGAGCAGTTCTTC. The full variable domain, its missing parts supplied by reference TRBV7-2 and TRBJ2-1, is GAGVSQSPSNKVTEKGKDVELRCDPISGHTALYWYRQSLGQGLEFLIYFQGNSAPDKSGLPSDRFSAERTGGSVSTLTIQRTQQEDSAVYLCASSSVRFEQFFGPGTRLTVL.

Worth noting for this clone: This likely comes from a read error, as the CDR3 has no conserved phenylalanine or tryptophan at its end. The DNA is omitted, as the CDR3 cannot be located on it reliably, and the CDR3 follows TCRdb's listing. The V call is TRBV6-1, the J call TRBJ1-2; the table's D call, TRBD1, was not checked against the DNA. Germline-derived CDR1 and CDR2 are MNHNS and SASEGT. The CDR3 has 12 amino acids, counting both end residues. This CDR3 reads CASSEQFDRRIL.

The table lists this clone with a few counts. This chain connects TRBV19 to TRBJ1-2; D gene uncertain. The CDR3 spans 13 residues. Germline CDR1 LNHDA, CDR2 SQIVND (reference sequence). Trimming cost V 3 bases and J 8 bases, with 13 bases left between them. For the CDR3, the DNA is TGTGCCAGTAGTATTTCTATTACTCGGGGCTACACCTTC. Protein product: CASSISITRGYTF.

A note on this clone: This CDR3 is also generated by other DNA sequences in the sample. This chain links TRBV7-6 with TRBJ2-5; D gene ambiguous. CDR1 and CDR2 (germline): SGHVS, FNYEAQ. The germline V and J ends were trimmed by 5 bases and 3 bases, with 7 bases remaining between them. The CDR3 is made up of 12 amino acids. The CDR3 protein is CASSSREETQYF. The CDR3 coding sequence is TGTGCCAGCAGCAGCCGAGAAGAGACCCAGTACTTC.

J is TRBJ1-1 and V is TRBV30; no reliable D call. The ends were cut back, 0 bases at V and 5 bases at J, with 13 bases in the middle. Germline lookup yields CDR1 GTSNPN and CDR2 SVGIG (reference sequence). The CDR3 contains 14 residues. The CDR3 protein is CAWSVRGWKTEAFF. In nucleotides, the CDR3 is TGTGCCTGGAGTGTACGAGGTTGGAAAACTGAAGCTTTCTTT. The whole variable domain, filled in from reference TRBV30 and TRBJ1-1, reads SQTIHQWPATLVQPVGSPLSLECTVEGTSNPNLYWYRQAAGRGLQLLFYSVGIGQISSEVPQNLSASRPQDRQFILSSKKLLLSDSGFYLCAWSVRGWKTEAFFGQGTRLTVV.

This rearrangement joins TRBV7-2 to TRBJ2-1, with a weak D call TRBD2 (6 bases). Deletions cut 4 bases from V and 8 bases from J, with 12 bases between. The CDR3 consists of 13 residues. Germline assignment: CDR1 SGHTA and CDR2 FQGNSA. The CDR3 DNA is TGTGCCAGCAGCTCCTACGGGGGAGATGAGCAGTTCTTC. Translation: CASSSYGGDEQFF.

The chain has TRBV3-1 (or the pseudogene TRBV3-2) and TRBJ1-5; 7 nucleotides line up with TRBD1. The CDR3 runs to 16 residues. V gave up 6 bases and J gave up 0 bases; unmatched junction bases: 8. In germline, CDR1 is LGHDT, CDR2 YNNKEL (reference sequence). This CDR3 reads CASSQGGSYSNQPQHF. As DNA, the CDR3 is TGTGCCAGCAGTCAGGGGGGCTCCTATAGCAATCAGCCCCAGCATTTT.

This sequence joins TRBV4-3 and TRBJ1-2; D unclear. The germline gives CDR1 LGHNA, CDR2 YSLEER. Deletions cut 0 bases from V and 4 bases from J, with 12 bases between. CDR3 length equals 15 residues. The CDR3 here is CASSQDLGASYGYTF. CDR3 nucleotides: TGCGCCAGCAGCCAAGATCTTGGAGCCAGCTATGGCTACACCTTC.

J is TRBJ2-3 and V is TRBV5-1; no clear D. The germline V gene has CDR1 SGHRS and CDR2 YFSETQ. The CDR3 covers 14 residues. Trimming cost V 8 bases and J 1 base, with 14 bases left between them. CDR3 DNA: TGCGCCAGACCACACCTTTGTGGCACAGATACGCAGTATTTT. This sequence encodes CARPHLCGTDTQYF.

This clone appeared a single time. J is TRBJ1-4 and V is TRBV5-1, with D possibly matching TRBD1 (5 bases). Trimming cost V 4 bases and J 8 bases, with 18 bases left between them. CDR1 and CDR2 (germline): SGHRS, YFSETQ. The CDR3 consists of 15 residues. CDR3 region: CASSLGRGGKEKLFF. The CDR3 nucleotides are TGCGCCAGCAGCCTTGGGAGGGGTGGGAAGGAAAAACTGTTTTTT.